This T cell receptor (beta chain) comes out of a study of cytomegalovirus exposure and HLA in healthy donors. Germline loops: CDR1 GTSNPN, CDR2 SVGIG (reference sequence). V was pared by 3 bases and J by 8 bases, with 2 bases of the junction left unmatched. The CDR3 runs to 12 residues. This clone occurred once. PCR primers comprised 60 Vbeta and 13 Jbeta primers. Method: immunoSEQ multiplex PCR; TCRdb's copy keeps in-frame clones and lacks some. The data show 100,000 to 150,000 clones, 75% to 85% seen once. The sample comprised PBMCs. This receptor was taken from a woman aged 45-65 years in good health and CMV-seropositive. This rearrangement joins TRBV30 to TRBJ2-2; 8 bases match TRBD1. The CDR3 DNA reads TGTGCCTGGAGAACAGGGGGTGGGGAGCTGTTTTTT. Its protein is CAWRTGGGELFF. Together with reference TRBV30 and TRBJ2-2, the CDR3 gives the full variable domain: SQTIHQWPATLVQPVGSPLSLECTVEGTSNPNLYWYRQAAGRGLQLLFYSVGIGQISSEVPQNLSASRPQDRQFILSSKKLLLSDSGFYLCAWRTGGGELFFGEGSRLTVL.